This T cell receptor beta chain stems from a study of cytomegalovirus exposure and HLA in healthy donors. TCRdb's table, derived via immunoSEQ multiplex PCR, lists solely in-frame clones and lacks some. Found here are 120,000 to 150,000 clones, roughly 87% of them singletons; the top ten hold under 5%. This clone was observed once. Germline V CDR1 and CDR2: LNHDA, SQIVND (reference sequence). V dropped 1 base and J dropped 4 bases, with 13 bases sitting between them. The length of the CDR3 is 16 residues. This sequence joins TRBV19 and TRBJ1-4, with no clear D. The sequenced sample consisted of PBMCs. The receptor was derived from a man between 18 and 29 years old in good health and CMV-seropositive. CDR3 in amino acids: CASSIGSPRGNEKLFF. In nucleotides, the CDR3 is TGTGCCAGTAGTATAGGCTCGCCGAGAGGTAATGAAAAACTGTTTTTT.